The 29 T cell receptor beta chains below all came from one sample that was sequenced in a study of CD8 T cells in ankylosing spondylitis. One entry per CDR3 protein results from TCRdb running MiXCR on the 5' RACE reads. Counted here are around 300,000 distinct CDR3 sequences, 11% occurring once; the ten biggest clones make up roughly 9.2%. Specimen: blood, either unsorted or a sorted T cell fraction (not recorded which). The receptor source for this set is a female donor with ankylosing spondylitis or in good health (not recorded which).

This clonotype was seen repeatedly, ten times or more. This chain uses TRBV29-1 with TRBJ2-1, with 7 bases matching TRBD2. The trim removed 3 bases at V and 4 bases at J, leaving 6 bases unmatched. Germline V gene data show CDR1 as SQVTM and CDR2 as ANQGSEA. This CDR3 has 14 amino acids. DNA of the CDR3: TGCAGCGTTGAGAGGCCTAGCGGATACAATGAGCAGTTCTTC. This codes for CSVERPSGYNEQFF.

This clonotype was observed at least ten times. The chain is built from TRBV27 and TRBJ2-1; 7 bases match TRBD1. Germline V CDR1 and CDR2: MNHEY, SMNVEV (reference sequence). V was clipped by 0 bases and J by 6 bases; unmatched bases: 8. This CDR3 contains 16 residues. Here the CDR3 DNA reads TGTGCCAGCAGTTTATCGATGGGGACAGTCGCCAATGAGCAGTTCTTC. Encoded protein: CASSLSMGTVANEQFF.

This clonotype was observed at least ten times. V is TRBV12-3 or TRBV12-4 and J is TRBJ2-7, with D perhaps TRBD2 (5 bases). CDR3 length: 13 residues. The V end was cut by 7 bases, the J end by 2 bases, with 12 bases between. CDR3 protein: CASTPGRAYEQYF. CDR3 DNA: TGTGCCAGCACCCCGGGGAGAGCCTACGAGCAGTACTTC.

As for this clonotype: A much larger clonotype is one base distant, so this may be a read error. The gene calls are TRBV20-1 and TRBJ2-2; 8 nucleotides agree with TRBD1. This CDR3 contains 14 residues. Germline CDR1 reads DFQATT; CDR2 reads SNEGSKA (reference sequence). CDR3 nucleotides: TGCAGTGCTGGACGGACAGGGCGCACCGGGGAGCTGTCTTTT. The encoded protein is CSAGRTGRTGELSF.

The CDR3 here is CASRVPGQGSVGTGANVLTF. The CDR3 nucleotides read TGTGCCAGCAGAGTCCCGGGACAGGGTTCGGTGGGCACTGGGGCCAACGTCCTGACTTTC. The chain employs TRBV7-8 and TRBJ2-6, with 9 positions matching TRBD1. Germline V CDR1 and CDR2: SGHVS, FQNEAQ. This CDR3 comprises 20 residues. The ends lost 6 bases at V and 2 bases at J; junction bases unmatched: 17.

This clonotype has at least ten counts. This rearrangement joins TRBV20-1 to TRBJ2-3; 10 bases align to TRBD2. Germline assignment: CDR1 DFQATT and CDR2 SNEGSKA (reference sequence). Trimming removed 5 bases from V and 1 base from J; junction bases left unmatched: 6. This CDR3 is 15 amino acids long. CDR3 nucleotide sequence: TGCAGTGCTCCACCCACTAGCGGGGGCACAGATACGCAGTATTTT. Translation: CSAPPTSGGTDTQYF.

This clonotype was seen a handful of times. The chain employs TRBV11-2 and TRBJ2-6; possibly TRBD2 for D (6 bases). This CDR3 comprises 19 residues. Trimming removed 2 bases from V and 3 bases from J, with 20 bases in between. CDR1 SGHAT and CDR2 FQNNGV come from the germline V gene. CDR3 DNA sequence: TGTGCCAGCAGCTTAAGCCCAACCGGAGGGATAGGTGGGGCCAACGTCCTGACTTTC. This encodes CASSLSPTGGIGGANVLTF.

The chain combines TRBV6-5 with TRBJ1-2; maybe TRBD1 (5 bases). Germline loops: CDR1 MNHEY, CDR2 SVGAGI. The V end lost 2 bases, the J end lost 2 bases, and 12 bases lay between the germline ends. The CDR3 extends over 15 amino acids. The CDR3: CASSYKIDSNYGYTF. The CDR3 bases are TGTGCCAGCAGTTACAAAATAGACAGCAACTATGGCTACACCTTC.

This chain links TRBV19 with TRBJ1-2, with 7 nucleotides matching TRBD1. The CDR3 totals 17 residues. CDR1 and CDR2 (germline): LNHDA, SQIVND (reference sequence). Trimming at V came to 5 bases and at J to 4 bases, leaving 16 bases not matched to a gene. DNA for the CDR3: TGTGCCAGTAGTCCCTCCGGGCCAGGGGGGCCATCCTATGGCTACACCTTC. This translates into CASSPSGPGGPSYGYTF.

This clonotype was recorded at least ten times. CDR3: CSARGRNQPQHF. CDR3 DNA: TGCAGTGCTAGAGGCCGAAATCAGCCCCAGCATTTT. The chain links TRBV20-1 to TRBJ1-5, with unresolved D. Germline CDR1 and CDR2: DFQATT and SNEGSKA (reference sequence). The CDR3 is made up of 12 amino acids. Trimming cost V 1 base and J 4 bases, with 5 bases left between them.

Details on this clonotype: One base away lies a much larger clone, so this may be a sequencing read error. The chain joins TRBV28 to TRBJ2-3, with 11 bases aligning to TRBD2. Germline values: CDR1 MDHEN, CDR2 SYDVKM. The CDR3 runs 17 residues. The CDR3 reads CASSLIGTSGYTDTLYF. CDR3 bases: TGTGCCAGCAGTTTAATAGGGACTAGCGGATACACAGATACGCTGTATTTT.

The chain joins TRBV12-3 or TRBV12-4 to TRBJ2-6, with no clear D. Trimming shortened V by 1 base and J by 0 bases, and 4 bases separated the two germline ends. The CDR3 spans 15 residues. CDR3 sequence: CASSLVRSGANVLTF. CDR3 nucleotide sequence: TGTGCCAGCAGTTTAGTTCGCTCTGGGGCCAACGTCCTGACTTTC.

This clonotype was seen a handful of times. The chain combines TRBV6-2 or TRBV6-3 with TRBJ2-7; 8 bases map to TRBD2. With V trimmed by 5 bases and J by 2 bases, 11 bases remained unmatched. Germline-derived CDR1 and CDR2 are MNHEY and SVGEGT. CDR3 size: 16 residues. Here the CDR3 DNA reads TGTGCCAGCAGTCACCAGCTCGGGACTAGGACCTACGAGCAGTACTTC. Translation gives CASSHQLGTRTYEQYF.

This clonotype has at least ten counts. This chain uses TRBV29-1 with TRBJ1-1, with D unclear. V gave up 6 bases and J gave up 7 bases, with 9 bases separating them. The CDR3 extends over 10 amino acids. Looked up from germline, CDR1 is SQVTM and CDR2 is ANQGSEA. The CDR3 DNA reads TGCAGCGTAACTGGGAGTGAAGCTTTCTTT. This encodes CSVTGSEAFF.

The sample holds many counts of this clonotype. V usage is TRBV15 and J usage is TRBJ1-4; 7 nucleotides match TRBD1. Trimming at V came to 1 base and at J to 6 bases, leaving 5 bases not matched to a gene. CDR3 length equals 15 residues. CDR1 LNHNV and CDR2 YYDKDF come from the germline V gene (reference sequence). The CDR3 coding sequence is TGTGCCACCAGCAGAGGCTCCGGGACAGATGAAAAACTGTTTTTT. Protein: CATSRGSGTDEKLFF.

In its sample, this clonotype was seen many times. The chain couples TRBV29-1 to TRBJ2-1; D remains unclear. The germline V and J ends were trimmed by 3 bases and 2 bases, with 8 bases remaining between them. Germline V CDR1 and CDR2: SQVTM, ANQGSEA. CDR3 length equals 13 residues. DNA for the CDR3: TGCAGCGTTGATAGACGGACCTACAATGAGCAGTTCTTC. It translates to CSVDRRTYNEQFF.

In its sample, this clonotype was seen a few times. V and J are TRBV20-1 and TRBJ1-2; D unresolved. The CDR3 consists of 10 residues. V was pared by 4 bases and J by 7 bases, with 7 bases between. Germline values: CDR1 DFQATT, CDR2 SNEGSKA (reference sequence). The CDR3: CSATGVGYTF. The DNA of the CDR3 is TGCAGTGCTACCGGAGTTGGCTACACCTTC.

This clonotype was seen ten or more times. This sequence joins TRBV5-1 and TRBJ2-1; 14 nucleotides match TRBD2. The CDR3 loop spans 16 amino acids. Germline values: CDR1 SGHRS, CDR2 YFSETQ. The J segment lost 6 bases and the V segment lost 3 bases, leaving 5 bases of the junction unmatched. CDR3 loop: CASSSPGLAGVNEQFF. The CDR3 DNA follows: TGCGCCAGCAGCTCGCCGGGACTAGCGGGAGTCAATGAGCAGTTCTTC.

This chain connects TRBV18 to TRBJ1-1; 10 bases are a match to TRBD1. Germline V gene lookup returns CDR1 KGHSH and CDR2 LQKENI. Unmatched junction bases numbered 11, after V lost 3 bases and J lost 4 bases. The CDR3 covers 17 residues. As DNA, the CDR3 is TGTGCCAGCTCACCCGAGACAGGGGGCCTACAACTCACTGAAGCTTTCTTT. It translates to CASSPETGGLQLTEAFF. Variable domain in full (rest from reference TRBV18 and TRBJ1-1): NAGVMQNPRHLVRRRGQEARLRCSPMKGHSHVYWYRQLPEEGLKFMVYLQKENIIDESGMPKERFSAEFPKEGPSILRIQQVVRGDSAAYFCASSPETGGLQLTEAFFGQGTRLTVV.

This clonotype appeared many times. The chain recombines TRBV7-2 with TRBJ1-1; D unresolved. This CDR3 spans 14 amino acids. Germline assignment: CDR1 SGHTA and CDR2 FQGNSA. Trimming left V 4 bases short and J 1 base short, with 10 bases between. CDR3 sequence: CASSYRASNTEAFF. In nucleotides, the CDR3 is TGTGCCAGCAGCTACCGGGCCTCGAACACTGAAGCTTTCTTT.

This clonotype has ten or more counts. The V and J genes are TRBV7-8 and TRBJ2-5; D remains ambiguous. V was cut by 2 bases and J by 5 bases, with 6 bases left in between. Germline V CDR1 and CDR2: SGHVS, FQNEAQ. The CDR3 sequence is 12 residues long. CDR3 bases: TGTGCCAGCAGCTTAAGTTTCGAGACCCAGTACTTC. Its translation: CASSLSFETQYF.

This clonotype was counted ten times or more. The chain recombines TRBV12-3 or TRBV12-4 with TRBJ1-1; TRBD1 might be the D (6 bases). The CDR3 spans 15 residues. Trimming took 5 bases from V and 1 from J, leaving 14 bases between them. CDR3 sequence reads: CASSLEGGKNTEAFF. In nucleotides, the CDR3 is TGTGCCAGCAGTCTGGAGGGGGGCAAGAACACTGAAGCTTTCTTT.

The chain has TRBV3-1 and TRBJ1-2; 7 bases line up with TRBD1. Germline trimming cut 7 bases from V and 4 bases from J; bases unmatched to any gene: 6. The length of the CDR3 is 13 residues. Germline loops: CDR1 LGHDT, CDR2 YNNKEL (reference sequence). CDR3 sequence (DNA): TGTGCCAGCACAAGACAGGGTTTCTATGGCTACACCTTC. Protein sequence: CASTRQGFYGYTF.

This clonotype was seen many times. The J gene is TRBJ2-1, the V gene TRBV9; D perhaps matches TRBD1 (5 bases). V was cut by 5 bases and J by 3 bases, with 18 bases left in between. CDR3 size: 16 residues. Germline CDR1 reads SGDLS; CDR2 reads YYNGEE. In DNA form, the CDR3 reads TGTGCCAGCAGGTCCCTCAAGGGGCAACACTACAATGAGCAGTTCTTC. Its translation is CASRSLKGQHYNEQFF. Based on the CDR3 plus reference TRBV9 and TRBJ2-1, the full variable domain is DSGVTQTPKHLITATGQRVTLRCSPRSGDLSVYWYQQSLDQGLQFLIQYYNGEERAKGNILERFSAQQFPDLHSELNLSSLELGDSALYFCASRSLKGQHYNEQFFGPGTRLTVL.

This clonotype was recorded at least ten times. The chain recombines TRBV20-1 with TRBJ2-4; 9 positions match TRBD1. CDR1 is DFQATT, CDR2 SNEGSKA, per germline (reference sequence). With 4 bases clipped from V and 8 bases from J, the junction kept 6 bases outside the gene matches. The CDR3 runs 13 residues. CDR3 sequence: CSANRDRADIQYF. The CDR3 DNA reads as TGCAGTGCTAACCGGGACAGGGCGGACATTCAGTACTTC.

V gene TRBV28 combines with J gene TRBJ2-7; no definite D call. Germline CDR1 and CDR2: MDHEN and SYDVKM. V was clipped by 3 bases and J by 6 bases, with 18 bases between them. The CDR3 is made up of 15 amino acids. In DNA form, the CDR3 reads TGTGCCAGCAGTTTTCGACACCCCACAATGGGCGAGCAGTACTTC. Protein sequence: CASSFRHPTMGEQYF.

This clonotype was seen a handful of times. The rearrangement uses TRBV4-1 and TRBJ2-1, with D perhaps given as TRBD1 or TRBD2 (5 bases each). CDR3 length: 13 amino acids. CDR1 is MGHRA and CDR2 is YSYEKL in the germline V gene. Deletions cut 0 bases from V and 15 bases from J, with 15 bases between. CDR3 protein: CASSQDPRTSGFF. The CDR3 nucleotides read TGCGCCAGCAGCCAAGATCCAAGGACAAGCGGGTTCTTC.

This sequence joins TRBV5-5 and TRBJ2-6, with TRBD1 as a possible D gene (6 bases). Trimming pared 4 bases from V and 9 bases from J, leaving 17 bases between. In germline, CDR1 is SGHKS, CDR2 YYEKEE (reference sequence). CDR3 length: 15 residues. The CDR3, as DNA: TGTGCCAGCAGCCACGAGGCCGGGACAAGCAACGTCCTGACTTTC. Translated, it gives CASSHEAGTSNVLTF.

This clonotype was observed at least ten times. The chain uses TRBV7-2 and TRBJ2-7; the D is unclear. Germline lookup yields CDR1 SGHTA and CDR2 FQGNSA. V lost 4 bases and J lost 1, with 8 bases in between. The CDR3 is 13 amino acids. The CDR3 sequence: CASSSQTSYEQYF. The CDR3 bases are TGTGCCAGCAGCTCGCAAACATCCTACGAGCAGTACTTC.